This TCR beta chain derives from a study of preoperative IRX-2 immunotherapy in early breast cancer. The data were produced by immunoSEQ multiplex PCR, yet TCRdb's version contains in-frame clones alone and is incomplete. The table shows over 35,000 clones, with less than 95% occurring only once. As to treatment: preoperative locoregional IRX-2 cytokine immunotherapy. Preoperative locoregional IRX-2 cytokine immunotherapy was tested in the phase Ib source study. V was pared by 0 bases and J by 1 base, with 9 bases between. The CDR3 is 15 amino acids. The germline V gene has CDR1 MGHRA and CDR2 YSYEKL.

The origin of this receptor is a human donor with breast cancer. The J gene is TRBJ1-1, the V gene TRBV4-1, with TRBD1 as a possible D gene (6 bases). The source material was tumor tissue, sampled after IRX-2 immunotherapy. The CDR3, as DNA: TGCGCCAGCAGCCAAGAACCGGGGGCGAACACTGAAGCTTTCTTT. It is translated as CASSQEPGANTEAFF.